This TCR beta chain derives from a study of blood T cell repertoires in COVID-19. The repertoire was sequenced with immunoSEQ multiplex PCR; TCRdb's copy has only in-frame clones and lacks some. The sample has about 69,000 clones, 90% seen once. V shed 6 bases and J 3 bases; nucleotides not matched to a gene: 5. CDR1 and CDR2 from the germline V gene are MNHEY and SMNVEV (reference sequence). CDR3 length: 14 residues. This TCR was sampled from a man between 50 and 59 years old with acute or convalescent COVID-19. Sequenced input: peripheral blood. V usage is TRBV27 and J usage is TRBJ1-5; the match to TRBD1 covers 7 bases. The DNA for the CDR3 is TGTGCCAGCAGCCCGACAGGGTACAATCAGCCCCAGCATTTT. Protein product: CASSPTGYNQPQHF.